The T cell receptor beta chain under discussion was sequenced for a study of T-cell memory formation after mild COVID-19. This clonotype was counted only a few times. TCRdb re-derived calls from the 5' RACE reads in MiXCR, one entry per CDR3 protein. Of 400,000 or so distinct CDR3 sequences listed, about 19% are singletons. Sample: PBMCs or a T cell subset sorted from them (not recorded which). The receptor was derived from an adult woman who had mild COVID-19 (a few samples of this study predate the infection). Cell type and time point are not known.

The chain's CDR3 is CASSPSTLYLGNTEAFF. Here the CDR3 DNA reads TGTGCCAGCAGCCCCTCGACACTTTACTTGGGGAACACTGAAGCTTTCTTT. The V call is TRBV12-3 or TRBV12-4, the J call TRBJ1-1; D gene uncertain. The CDR3 is 17 residues long. Trimming cost V 6 bases and J 1 base, with 21 bases left between them.